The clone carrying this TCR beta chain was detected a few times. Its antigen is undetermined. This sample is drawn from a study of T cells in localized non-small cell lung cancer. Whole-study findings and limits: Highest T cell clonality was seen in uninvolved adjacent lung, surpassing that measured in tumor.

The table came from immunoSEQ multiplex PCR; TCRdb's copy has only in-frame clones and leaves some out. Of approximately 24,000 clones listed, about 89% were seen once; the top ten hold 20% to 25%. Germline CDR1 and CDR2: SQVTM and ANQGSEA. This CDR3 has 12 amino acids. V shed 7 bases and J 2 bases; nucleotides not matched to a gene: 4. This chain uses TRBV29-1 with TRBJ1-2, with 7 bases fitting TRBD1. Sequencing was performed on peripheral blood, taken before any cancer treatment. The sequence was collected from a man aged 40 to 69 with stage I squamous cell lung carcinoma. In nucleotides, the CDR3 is TGCAGCGGACAGGGTCGGAACTATGGCTACACCTTC. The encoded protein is CSGQGRNYGYTF.